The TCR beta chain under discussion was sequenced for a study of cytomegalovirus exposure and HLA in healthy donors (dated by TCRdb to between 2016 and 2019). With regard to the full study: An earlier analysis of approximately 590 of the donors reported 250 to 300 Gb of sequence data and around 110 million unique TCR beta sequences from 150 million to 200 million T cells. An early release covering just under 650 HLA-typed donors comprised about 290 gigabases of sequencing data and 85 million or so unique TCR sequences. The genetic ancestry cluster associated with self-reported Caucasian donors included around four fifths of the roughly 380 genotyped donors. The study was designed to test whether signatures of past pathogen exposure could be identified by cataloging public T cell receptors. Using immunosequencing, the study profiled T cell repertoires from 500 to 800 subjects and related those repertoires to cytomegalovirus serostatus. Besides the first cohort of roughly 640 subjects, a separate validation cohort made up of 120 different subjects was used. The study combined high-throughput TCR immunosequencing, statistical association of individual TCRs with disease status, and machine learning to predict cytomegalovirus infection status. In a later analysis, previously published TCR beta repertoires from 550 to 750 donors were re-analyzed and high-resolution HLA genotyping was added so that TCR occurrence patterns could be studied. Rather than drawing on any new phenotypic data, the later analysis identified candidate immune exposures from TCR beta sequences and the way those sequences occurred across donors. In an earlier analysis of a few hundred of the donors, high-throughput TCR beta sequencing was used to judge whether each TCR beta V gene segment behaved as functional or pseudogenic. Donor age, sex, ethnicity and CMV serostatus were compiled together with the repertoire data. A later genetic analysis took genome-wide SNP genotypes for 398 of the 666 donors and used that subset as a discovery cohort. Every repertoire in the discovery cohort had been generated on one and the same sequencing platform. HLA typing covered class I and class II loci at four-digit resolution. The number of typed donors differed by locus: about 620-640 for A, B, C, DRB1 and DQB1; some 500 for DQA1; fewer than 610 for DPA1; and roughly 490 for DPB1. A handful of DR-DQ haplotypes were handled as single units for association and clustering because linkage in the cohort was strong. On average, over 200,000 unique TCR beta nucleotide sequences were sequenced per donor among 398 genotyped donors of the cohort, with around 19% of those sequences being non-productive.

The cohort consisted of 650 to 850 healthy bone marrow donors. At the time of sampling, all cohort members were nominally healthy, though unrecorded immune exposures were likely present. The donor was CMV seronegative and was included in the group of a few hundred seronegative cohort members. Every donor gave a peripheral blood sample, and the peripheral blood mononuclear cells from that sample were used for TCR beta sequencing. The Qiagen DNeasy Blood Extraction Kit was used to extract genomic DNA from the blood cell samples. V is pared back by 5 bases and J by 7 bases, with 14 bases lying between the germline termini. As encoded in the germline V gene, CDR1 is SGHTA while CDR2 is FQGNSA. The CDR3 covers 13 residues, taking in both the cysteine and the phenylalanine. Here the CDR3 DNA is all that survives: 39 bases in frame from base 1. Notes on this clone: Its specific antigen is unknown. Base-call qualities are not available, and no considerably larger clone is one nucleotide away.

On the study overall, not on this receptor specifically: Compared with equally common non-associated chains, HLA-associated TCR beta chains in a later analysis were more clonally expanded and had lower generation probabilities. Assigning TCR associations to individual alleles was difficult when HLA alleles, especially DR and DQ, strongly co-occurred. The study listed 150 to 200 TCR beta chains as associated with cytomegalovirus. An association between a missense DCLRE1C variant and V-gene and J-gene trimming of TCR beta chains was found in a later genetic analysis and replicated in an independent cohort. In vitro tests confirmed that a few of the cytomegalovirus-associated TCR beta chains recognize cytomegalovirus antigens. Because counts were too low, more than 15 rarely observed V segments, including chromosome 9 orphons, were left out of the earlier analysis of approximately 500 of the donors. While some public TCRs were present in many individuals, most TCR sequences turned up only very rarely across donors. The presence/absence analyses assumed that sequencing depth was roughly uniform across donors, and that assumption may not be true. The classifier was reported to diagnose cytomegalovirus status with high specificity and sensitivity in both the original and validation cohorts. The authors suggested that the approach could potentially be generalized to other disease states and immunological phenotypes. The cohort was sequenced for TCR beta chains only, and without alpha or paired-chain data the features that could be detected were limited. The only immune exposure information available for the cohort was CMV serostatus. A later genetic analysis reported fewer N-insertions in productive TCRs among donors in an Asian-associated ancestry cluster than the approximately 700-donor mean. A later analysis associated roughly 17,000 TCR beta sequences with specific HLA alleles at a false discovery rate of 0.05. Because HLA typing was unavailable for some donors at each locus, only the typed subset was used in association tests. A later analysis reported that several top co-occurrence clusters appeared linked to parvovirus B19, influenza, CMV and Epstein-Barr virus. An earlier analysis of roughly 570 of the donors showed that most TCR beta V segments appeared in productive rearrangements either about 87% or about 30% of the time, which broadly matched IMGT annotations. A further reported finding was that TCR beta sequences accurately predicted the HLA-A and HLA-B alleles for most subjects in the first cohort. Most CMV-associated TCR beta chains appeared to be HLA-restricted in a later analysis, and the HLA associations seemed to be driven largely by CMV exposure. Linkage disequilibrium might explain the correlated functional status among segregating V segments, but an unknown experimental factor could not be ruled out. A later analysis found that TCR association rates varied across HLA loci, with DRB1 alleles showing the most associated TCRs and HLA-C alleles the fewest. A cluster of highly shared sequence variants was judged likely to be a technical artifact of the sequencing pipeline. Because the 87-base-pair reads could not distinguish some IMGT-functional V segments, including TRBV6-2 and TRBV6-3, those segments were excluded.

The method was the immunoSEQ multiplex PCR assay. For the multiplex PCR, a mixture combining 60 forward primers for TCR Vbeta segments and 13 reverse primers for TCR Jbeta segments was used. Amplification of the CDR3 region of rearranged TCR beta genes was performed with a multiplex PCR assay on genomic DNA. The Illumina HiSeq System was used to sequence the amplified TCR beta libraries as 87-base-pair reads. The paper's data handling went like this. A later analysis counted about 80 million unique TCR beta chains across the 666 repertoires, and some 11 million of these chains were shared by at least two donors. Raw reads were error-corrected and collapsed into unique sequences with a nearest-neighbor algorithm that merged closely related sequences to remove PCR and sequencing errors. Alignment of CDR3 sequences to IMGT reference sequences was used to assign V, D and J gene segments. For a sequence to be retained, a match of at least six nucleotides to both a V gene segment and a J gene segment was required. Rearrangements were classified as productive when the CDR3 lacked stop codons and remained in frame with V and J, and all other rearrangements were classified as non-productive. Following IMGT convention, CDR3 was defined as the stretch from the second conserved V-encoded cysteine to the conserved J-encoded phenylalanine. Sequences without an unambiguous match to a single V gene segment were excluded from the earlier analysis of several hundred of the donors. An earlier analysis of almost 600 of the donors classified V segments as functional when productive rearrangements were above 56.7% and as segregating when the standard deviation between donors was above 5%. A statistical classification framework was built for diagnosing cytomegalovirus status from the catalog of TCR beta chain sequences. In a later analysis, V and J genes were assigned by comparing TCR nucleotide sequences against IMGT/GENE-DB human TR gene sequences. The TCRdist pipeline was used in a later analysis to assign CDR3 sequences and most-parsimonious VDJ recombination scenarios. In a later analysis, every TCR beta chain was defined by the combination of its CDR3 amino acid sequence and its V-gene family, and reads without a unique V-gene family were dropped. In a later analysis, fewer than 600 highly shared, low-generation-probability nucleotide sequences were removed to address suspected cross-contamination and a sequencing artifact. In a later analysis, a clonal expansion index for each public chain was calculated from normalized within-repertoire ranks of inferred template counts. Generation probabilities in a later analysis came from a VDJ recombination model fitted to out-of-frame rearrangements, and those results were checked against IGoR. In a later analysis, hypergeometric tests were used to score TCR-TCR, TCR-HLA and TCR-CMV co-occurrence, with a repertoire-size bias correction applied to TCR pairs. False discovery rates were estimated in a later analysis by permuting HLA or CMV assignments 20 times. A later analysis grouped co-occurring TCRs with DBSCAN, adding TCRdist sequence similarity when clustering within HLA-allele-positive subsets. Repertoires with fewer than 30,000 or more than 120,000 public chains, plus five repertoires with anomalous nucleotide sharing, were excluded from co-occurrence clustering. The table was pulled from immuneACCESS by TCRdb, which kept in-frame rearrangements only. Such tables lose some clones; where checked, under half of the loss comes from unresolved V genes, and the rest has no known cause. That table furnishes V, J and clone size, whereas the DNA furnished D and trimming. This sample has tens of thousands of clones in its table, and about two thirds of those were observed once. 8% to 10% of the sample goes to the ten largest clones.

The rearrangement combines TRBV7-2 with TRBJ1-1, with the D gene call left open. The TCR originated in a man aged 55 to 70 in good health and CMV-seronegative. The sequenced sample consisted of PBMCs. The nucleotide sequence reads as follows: TGTGCCAGCAGCGGTAGCCCGCCCTTTGAAGCTTTCTTT. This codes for CASSGSPPFEAFF.